The clone carrying this T cell receptor beta chain was found a few times. Its antigen is still unknown. CDR3 length equals 15 residues. The V gene's germline CDR1 is MRHNA and CDR2 SNTAGT. Trimming took off 0 bases at V and 4 bases at J, with 12 bases between the two ends. Expressed TCRB transcripts got sequenced, as all isolated RNA was reverse transcribed. Regulatory, naive and central memory T cell samples averaged approximately 3.5 million reads. Using immunoSEQ multiplex PCR, the repertoire was profiled, and TCRdb retains in-frame clones only, with some absent. The repertoire holds some 270,000 clones, with approximately 11% as singletons. This sample is drawn from a study of beta chain features in type 1 diabetes. Broader study findings: HLA influence on TCRB rearrangement stayed unresolved here. Diminished insertions and augmented deletions at VDJ junctions characterized type 1 diabetes patients. Cells with high TCR expression could be over-represented when cDNA is sequenced. Shortening that was moderate but significant affected the TCRB CDR3s of Type 1 diabetes patients in all four CD4+ subsets.

The sequence derives from a man younger than 45 with type 1 diabetes. The material sequenced was naive CD4+ T cells from blood. This chain links TRBV6-4 with TRBJ1-1, with D unclear. CDR3 loop: CASSDSRGGGTEAFF. As DNA, the CDR3 is TGTGCCAGCAGTGACTCGAGAGGTGGTGGCACTGAAGCTTTCTTT.